The 19 T cell receptor beta chains given below trace back to one sample, sequenced in a study of blood T cells in healthy people across ages. It was with a sample-barcoded 5' primer and a J-beta primer mix that a second PCR of roughly 7 to 11 cycles was run. TCRdb re-analysed the 5' RACE reads in MiXCR, keeping a single row per CDR3 protein. This table has fewer than 900,000 distinct CDR3 sequences, approximately 39% appearing once. The sample taken for sequencing was blood. These receptors were obtained from a woman aged 55-69 years in good health.

This clonotype occurred a few times. V gene TRBV12-3 or TRBV12-4 combines with J gene TRBJ2-3, with 10 positions matching TRBD2. The V gene end was trimmed by 3 bases and the J gene end by 2 bases; junction bases not matched to a gene: 5. The CDR3 sequence is 16 residues long. CDR3 protein: CASSFNSGGPTDTQYF. In DNA, the CDR3 is TGTGCCAGCAGTTTTAATAGCGGGGGGCCCACAGATACGCAGTATTTT.

The chain combines TRBV9 with TRBJ2-2; 9 bases agree with TRBD1. The CDR3 consists of 15 residues. Germline V gives CDR1 SGDLS, CDR2 YYNGEE. V was pared by 4 bases and J by 1 base, with 2 bases of the junction left unmatched. CDR3 in DNA: TGTGCCAGCAGCAAGGGACAGGGGAACACCGGGGAGCTGTTTTTT. It is translated as CASSKGQGNTGELFF. The full variable domain, its missing parts supplied by reference TRBV9 and TRBJ2-2, is DSGVTQTPKHLITATGQRVTLRCSPRSGDLSVYWYQQSLDQGLQFLIQYYNGEERAKGNILERFSAQQFPDLHSELNLSSLELGDSALYFCASSKGQGNTGELFFGEGSRLTVL.

This clonotype was seen repeatedly, ten times or more. The V call is TRBV12-3 or TRBV12-4, the J call TRBJ1-5; D is perhaps TRBD1 (5 bases). The CDR3 runs to 15 residues. The V end was cut by 6 bases, the J end by 1 base, with 13 bases between. CDR3 DNA: TGTGCCAGCAGGGCGGGGGAGCTGAGCAATCAGCCCCAGCATTTT. It specifies CASRAGELSNQPQHF.

This clonotype has more than one count but fewer than ten. The chain recombines TRBV5-1 with TRBJ2-1; weak D call: TRBD1 (7 bases). Between the trimmed V and J ends, which lost 0 bases and 1 base, there was a span of 14 bases. The CDR3 has 17 residues. Germline V CDR1 and CDR2: SGHRS, YFSETQ. CDR3 nucleotide sequence: TGCGCCAGCAGCTTGGCTGGGGCAGGGGGGTCCTACAATGAGCAGTTCTTC. Protein: CASSLAGAGGSYNEQFF.

In regard to this clonotype: This clone may be a read error of a much larger clone one base away. The gene calls are TRBV29-1 and TRBJ2-1; TRBD1 is a possible D gene (6 bases). The CDR3 consists of 17 residues. The V and J ends lost 6 bases and 0 bases respectively, with 21 bases between them. Germline CDR1 and CDR2: SQVTM and ANQGSEA. CDR3 amino acids: CSVGAGIGADSYNEQFF. The CDR3 DNA reads TGCAGCGTGGGGGCCGGGATTGGGGCAGACTCCTACAATGAGCAGTTCTTC.

The J gene is TRBJ1-2, the V gene TRBV12-3 or TRBV12-4, with 7 bases that match TRBD1. Trimming at V came to 8 bases and at J to 4 bases, leaving 7 bases not matched to a gene. This CDR3 contains 13 residues. The CDR3 spells CASGFWDSYGYTF. As DNA, the CDR3 is TGTGCCAGCGGCTTTTGGGACAGCTATGGCTACACCTTC.

V gene TRBV12-5 combines with J gene TRBJ2-1; 10 bases are shared with TRBD1. CDR1 and CDR2 (germline): LGHNT, FRNRAP. This CDR3 has 14 amino acids. V lost 5 bases to trimming and J lost 8 bases; unmatched junction nucleotides: 6. The CDR3 protein is CASGTGQGSYEQFF. CDR3 DNA sequence: TGTGCTAGTGGTACGGGACAGGGGTCGTATGAGCAGTTCTTC. The variable domain in full, with the rest retrieved from reference TRBV12-5 and TRBJ2-1, is DARVTQTPRHKVTEMGQEVTMRCQPILGHNTVFWYRQTMMQGLELLAYFRNRAPLDDSGMPKDRFSAEMPDATLATLKIQPSEPRDSAVYFCASGTGQGSYEQFFGPGTRLTVL.

Ten or more counts support this clonotype. This sequence joins TRBV4-1 and TRBJ2-5, with D possibly matching TRBD2 (6 bases). This CDR3 is 15 amino acids long. Trimming pared 4 bases from V and 4 bases from J, leaving 16 bases between. Per the germline V gene, CDR1 is MGHRA and CDR2 is YSYEKL. CDR3 DNA sequence: TGCGCCAGCAGCCGCTCCGGGACTGCCATAGAGACCCAGTACTTC. Its translation: CASSRSGTAIETQYF.

This clonotype has a handful of counts. The chain recombines TRBV28 with TRBJ2-3; 8 positions agree with TRBD1. Trimming took 8 bases from V and 1 from J; bases not matched to a gene: 8. Germline loops: CDR1 MDHEN, CDR2 SYDVKM. The length of the CDR3 is 15 residues. The CDR3 protein is CASDSAGGRTDTQYF. CDR3 nucleotide sequence: TGTGCCAGCGACTCTGCAGGGGGCCGCACAGATACGCAGTATTTT. The entire variable domain, with the rest obtained from reference TRBV28 and TRBJ2-3, is as follows: DVKVTQSSRYLVKRTGEKVFLECVQDMDHENMFWYRQDPGLGLRLIYFSYDVKMKEKGDIPEGYSVSREKKERFSLILESASTNQTSMYLCASDSAGGRTDTQYFGPGTRLTVL.

This clonotype has only one observation. This chain links TRBV29-1 with TRBJ2-7; 7 bases line up with TRBD1. Germline CDR1 is SQVTM and CDR2 is ANQGSEA. This CDR3 region has 14 residues. V gave up 1 base and J gave up 3 bases; unmatched junction bases: 6. As DNA, the CDR3 is TGCAGCGTTGAAGTAAGGGACAGAAACTACGAGCAGTACTTC. As protein: CSVEVRDRNYEQYF.

The chain is built from TRBV2 and TRBJ1-5; D unclear. The CDR3 runs to 14 residues. Germline CDR1 and CDR2: SNHLY and FYNNEI. V was shortened by 3 bases and J by 0 bases, with 6 bases between the two germline ends. CDR3 sequence reads: CASSESYSNQPQHF. In DNA form, the CDR3 reads TGTGCCAGCAGTGAGTCGTATAGCAATCAGCCCCAGCATTTT.

The chain links TRBV27 to TRBJ1-2, with a weak D call TRBD1 (6 bases). The CDR3 length is 12 residues. Germline V gives CDR1 MNHEY, CDR2 SMNVEV (reference sequence). The V and J ends lost 5 bases and 5 bases respectively, with 9 bases between them. CDR3 amino acids: CASSGGLYGYTF. CDR3 in DNA: TGTGCCAGCAGTGGGGGCCTTTATGGCTACACCTTC.

In this sample, this clonotype turned up a few times. This chain uses TRBV6-6 with TRBJ1-4; tentatively, D is TRBD1 (5 bases). This CDR3 has 14 residues. Germline CDR1 MNHNY, CDR2 SVGAGI (reference sequence). Trimming left V 2 bases short and J 6 bases short, with 10 bases between. The CDR3 bases are TGTGCCAGCAGTTACGAAGGGGCCGATGAAAAACTGTTTTTT. This translates into CASSYEGADEKLFF.

This clonotype was detected many times. This chain connects TRBV29-1 to TRBJ2-1, with 9 bases aligning to TRBD2. The V and J ends lost 1 base and 3 bases, in that order; junction bases with no gene match: 1. The germline gives CDR1 SQVTM, CDR2 ANQGSEA. The CDR3 spans 14 residues. CDR3 region: CSVEGAGGYNEQFF. Written as DNA, the CDR3 is TGCAGCGTTGAAGGAGCGGGGGGCTACAATGAGCAGTTCTTC.

This chain joins TRBV28 and TRBJ2-4; no reliable D call. The DNA end is a closer match to TRBJ2-7, so the J assignment may be wrong. The germline V gene encodes CDR1 MDHEN and CDR2 SYDVKM. The CDR3 length is 12 residues. Here the CDR3 reads CASRYRVYEQYF. CDR3 DNA sequence: TGTGCCAGCAGGTATAGGGTTTACGAGCAGTACTTC.

The table lists this clonotype with a few counts. This sequence joins TRBV6-6 and TRBJ2-7; 9 positions match TRBD1. CDR3 length: 14 residues. Germline assignment: CDR1 MNHNY and CDR2 SVGAGI (reference sequence). V shed 6 bases, J shed 6 bases, and the junction held 9 bases outside the gene matches. The CDR3 is CASRIGQGQGEQYF. CDR3 DNA: TGTGCCAGCAGAATAGGACAGGGGCAAGGCGAGCAGTACTTC.

This clonotype was seen a handful of times. Its ends do not fully match the called genes, so a read error is possible. The chain links TRBV12-3 or TRBV12-4 to TRBJ1-2, with D possibly TRBD1 on 5 matching bases. This CDR3 region has 12 residues. The CDR3 protein is CASSLNGGGYTF. The CDR3 DNA reads as TGTGCTAGCAGTCTAAACGGGGGAGGCTACACCTTC.

The V gene is TRBV3-1, the J gene TRBJ2-3; D gene ambiguous. The CDR3 length is 13 residues. Germline assignment: CDR1 LGHDT and CDR2 YNNKEL (reference sequence). V was pared by 7 bases and J by 3 bases, with 11 bases between. DNA for the CDR3: TGTGCCAGCAAGGAGTATACGACAGATACGCAGTATTTT. It translates to CASKEYTTDTQYF.

As for this clonotype: It may be a read error: a sequence one base away is much more abundant. The chain has TRBV29-1 and TRBJ2-6; D remains unclear. V was trimmed by 0 bases and J by 5 bases, leaving 14 bases between them. There are 16 residues in the CDR3. Germline V gene sequence: CDR1 SQVTM, CDR2 ANQGSEA. CDR3 DNA sequence: TGCAGCGTTGAAGATTGGAGCCCGACAAGGGCCAACGTCCTGACTTTC. It codes for CSVEDWSPTRANVLTF.